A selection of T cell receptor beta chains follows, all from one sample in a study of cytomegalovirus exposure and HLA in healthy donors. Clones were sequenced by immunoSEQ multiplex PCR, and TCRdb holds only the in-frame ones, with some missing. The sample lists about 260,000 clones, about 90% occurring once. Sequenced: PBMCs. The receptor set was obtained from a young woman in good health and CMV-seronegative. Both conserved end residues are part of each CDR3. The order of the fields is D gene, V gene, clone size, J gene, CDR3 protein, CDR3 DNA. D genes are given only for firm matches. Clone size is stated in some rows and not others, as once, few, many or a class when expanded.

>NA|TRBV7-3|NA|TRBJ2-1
CASSLPGSYNEQFF
TGTGCCAGCAGCTTACCAGGATCCTACAATGAGCAGTTCTTC
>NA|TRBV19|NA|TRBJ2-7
CASSIGGNEQYF
TGTGCCAGTAGTATTGGTGGGAACGAGCAGTACTTC
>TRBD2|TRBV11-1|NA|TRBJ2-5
CASSLFSGQETQYF
TGTGCCAGCAGCTTATTTAGCGGGCAAGAGACCCAGTACTTC
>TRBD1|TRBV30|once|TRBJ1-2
CAWSQPGQGVPGYTF
TGTGCCTGGAGTCAACCGGGACAGGGTGTTCCTGGCTACACCTTC
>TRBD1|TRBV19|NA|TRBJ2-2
CASQDRGGGELFF
TGTGCCAGCCAGGACAGGGGCGGCGGGGAGCTGTTTTTT
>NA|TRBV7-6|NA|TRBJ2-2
CASSFSTGELFF
TGTGCCAGCAGCTTTTCCACCGGGGAGCTGTTTTTT
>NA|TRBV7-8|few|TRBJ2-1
CASSLRGYEQFF
TGTGCCAGCAGCTTAAGAGGCTATGAGCAGTTCTTC
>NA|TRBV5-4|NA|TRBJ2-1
CASSSVLGASFYNEQFF
TGTGCCAGCAGCTCCGTATTAGGGGCGAGTTTCTACAATGAGCAGTTCTTC
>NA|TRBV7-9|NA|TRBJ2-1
CASSFSGTSYNEQFF
TGTGCCAGCAGCTTTTCTGGTACCTCCTACAATGAGCAGTTCTTC
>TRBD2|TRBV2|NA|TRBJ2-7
CASSSFYSPGGYEQYF
TGTGCCAGCAGCTCATTTTACAGCCCGGGGGGGTACGAGCAGTACTTC
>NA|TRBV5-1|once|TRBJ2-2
CASSLTPTGPGTGELFF
TGCGCCAGCAGCTTGACCCCAACAGGTCCGGGAACCGGGGAGCTGTTTTTT
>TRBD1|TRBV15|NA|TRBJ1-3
CATSRFGLGQGKAGNTIYF
TGTGCCACCAGCAGATTCGGGCTGGGACAGGGGAAAGCGGGAAACACCATATATTTT
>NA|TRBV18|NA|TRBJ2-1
CASSPRGINGNEQFF
TGTGCCAGCTCACCACGGGGGATCAATGGAAATGAGCAGTTCTTC
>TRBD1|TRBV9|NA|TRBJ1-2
CASSVGDRVGSGYTF
TGTGCCAGCAGCGTAGGGGACAGGGTGGGGTCTGGCTACACCTTC
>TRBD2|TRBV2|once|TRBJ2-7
CASSDRLAAYEQYF
TGTGCCAGCAGTGATCGACTAGCGGCCTACGAGCAGTACTTC
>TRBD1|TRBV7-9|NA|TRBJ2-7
CASLGDSVYEQYF
TGTGCCAGCTTAGGGGACAGCGTCTACGAGCAGTACTTC
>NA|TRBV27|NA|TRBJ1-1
CASSFGFETEAFF
TGTGCCAGCAGTTTTGGTTTTGAGACTGAAGCTTTCTTT
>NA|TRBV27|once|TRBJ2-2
CASKWAGNTGELFF
TGTGCCAGCAAGTGGGCCGGGAACACCGGGGAGCTGTTTTTT
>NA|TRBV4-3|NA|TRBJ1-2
CASSQDRSRGGYTF
TGCGCCAGCAGCCAAGACCGGTCGAGGGGTGGCTACACCTTC
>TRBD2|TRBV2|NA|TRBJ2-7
CASSGVLGLYDYEQYF
TGTGCCAGCAGTGGAGTCTTGGGACTATACGACTACGAGCAGTACTTC
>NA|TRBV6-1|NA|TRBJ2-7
CAAESGGYEQYF
TGTGCCGCCGAATCCGGGGGCTACGAGCAGTACTTC
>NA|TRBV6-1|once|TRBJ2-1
CASSEYNNEQFF
TGTGCCAGCAGTGAATATAACAATGAGCAGTTCTTC
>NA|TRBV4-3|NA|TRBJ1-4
CASSQGPAGEKLFF
TGCGCCAGCAGCCAAGGCCCCGCGGGAGAAAAACTGTTTTTT
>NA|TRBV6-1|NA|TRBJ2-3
CASTTPGGTDTQYF
TGTGCCAGCACCACCCCCGGAGGGACAGATACGCAGTATTTT
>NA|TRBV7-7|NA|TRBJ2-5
CASSLYPGPQETQYF
TGTGCCAGCAGCTTATATCCAGGCCCCCAAGAGACCCAGTACTTC
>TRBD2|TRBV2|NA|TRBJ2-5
CASMELAGVETQYF
TGTGCCAGCATGGAACTAGCGGGAGTGGAGACCCAGTACTTC
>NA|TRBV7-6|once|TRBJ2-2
CASTPSWTGELFF
TGTGCCAGCACCCCCAGTTGGACCGGGGAGCTGTTTTTT
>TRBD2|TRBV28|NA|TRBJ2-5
CASRGTSGRRETQYF
TGTGCCAGCCGAGGGACTAGCGGGAGACGAGAGACCCAGTACTTC
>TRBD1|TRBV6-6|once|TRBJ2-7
CASTGTVSSYEQYF
TGTGCCAGCACCGGGACAGTGAGCTCCTACGAGCAGTACTTC
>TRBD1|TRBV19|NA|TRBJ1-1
CASSISAGRTGHLF
TGTGCCAGTAGTATTTCGGCCGGACGGACAGGGCACCTCTTT
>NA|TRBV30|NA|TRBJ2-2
CAWSVLGGGRTGELFF
TGTGCCTGGAGTGTTTTGGGAGGGGGCAGGACCGGGGAGCTGTTTTTT
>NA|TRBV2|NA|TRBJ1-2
CASLGIGHGYTF
TGTGCCAGCCTGGGGATTGGTCATGGCTACACCTTC
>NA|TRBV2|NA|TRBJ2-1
CASRLTGVNNEQFF
TGTGCCAGCAGGTTAACGGGAGTTAACAATGAGCAGTTCTTC